This T cell receptor beta chain was captured in a study of T-cell memory formation after mild COVID-19. The study's findings and limits: There were some responding clones in pre-infection memory, which suggested that cross-reactive memory had joined.

Comments on this clonotype: Its antigen remains unknown.

TCR alpha and TCR beta cDNA libraries with sample barcodes and UMIs came from 5'RACE using constant-segment primers. TCRdb called the 5' RACE reads again in MiXCR, with one record for every CDR3 protein. The table has roughly 110,000 distinct CDR3 sequences, about a sixth seen once; the top ten hold approximately 28%. The CDR3 spans 13 residues. Trimming took off 1 base at V and 5 bases at J, with 5 bases between the two ends. Germline assignment: CDR1 SGHVS and CDR2 FQNEAQ. Sequencing input: PBMCs or a T cell subset sorted from them (not recorded which). The clonotype originates from an adult woman who had mild COVID-19 (a few samples of this study predate the infection). Cell type and time point are not known. The chain combines TRBV7-8 with TRBJ2-2; no clear D gene. The CDR3 loop is CASSLGPTGELFF. CDR3 nucleotide sequence: TGTGCCAGCAGCTTAGGACCAACCGGGGAGCTGTTTTTT. Full variable domain (outside the CDR3, taken from reference TRBV7-8 and TRBJ2-2): GAGVSQSPRYKVAKRGQDVALRCDPISGHVSLFWYQQALGQGPEFLTYFQNEAQLDKSGLPSDRFFAERPEGSVSTLKIQRTQQEDSAVYLCASSLGPTGELFFGEGSRLTVL.